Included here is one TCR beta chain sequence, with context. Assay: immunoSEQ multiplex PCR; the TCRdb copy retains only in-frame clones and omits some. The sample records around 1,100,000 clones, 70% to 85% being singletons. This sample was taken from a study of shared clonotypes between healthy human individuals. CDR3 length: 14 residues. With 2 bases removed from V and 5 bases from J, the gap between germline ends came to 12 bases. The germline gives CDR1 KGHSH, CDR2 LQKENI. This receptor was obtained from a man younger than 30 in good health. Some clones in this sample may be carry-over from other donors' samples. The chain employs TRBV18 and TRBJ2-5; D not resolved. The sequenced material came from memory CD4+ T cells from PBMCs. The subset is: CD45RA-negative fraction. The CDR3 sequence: CASSPVLHEETQYF. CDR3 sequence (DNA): TGTGCCAGCTCACCAGTGCTGCATGAGGAGACCCAGTACTTC.